The entry below describes one T cell receptor beta chain. Its antigen is still unknown. These data originate in a study of T cells after yellow fever vaccination. There are 16 residues in the CDR3. The V and J ends lost 2 bases and 8 bases respectively, with 19 bases between them. Germline V CDR1 and CDR2: SGHRS, YFSETQ. Generation of TCR cDNA used 5'RACE template switching (which added a universal primer site and UMIs). TCRdb re-analysed the 5' RACE reads in MiXCR, keeping a single row per CDR3 protein. The profile shows some 68,000 distinct CDR3 sequences, over 6.5% of them singletons. Study findings and constraints: When the response was secondary, it was weaker but reached its peak faster, day 5 versus 15. The study noted that FACS-sorted repertoires could contain abundant clonotypes contaminating from the bulk population.

The sample consisted of CD8+ T cells sorted from PBMCs, taken around 45 days after the first yellow fever vaccination. The TCR was taken from a man aged 18 to 29 who received the YFV17D yellow fever vaccine. The rearrangement uses TRBV5-1 and TRBJ1-4; TRBD1 is a possible D gene (6 bases). CDR3 sequence reads: CASSFLRDSGEEKLFF. The CDR3 bases are TGCGCCAGCAGCTTTCTCAGGGACTCAGGGGAAGAAAAACTGTTTTTT.